This T cell receptor beta chain was identified in a study of cytomegalovirus exposure and HLA in healthy donors. About the research overall: Earlier results showed 120 million or so unique TCR beta sequences derived from 150 million to 200 million T cells. The study's early data release held about 80 million unique TCRs from HLA-typed donors. Study-level findings and limits: A missense variant in DCLRE1C was later tied to TCR beta V- and J-gene trimming.

The PCR employed 60 Vbeta primers together with 13 Jbeta primers. Original data processing: An analysis that came later counted approximately 76 million unique TCR beta chains, around 12 million shared. This table comes from immunoSEQ multiplex PCR, and its TCRdb copy is limited to in-frame clones, with some not included. Clonal size and the V and J genes are those of that table, whereas D and trimming came from the DNA. The table for this sample gives about 130,000 clones. On this clone: Its antigen is still unknown.

Material: PBMCs. This receptor was taken from a young man in good health and CMV-seronegative.

In DNA form, the CDR3 reads TGTGCCAGTAGTGGAGTCAGGGGTGAAGCTTTCTTT. Protein: CASSGVRGEAFF. This chain joins TRBV19 and TRBJ1-1, with TRBD1 as a possible D gene (6 bases). Germline CDR1 and CDR2: LNHDA and SQIVND (reference sequence). The V gene lost 5 bases and the J gene lost 7 bases, with 11 bases spanning the gap. The CDR3 consists of 12 residues.